This T cell receptor beta chain comes out of a study of T cells after yellow fever vaccination. Unmatched junction bases numbered 15, after V lost 5 bases and J lost 9 bases. This CDR3 has 16 amino acids. Germline CDR1 SGHVS, CDR2 FNYEAQ. A single record per CDR3 protein comes from TCRdb applying MiXCR to the 5' RACE reads. The sample holds some 96,000 distinct CDR3 sequences; under 9% are singletons and the top ten take roughly 17%. The table lists this clonotype with many counts. The source is a man aged 18 to 29 who received the YFV17D yellow fever vaccine. The sample was CD8+ T cells not binding an NS4B(214-222) dextramer, sorted from PBMCs, taken roughly 14 days after the first yellow fever vaccination. The chain combines TRBV7-6 with TRBJ2-1, with 8 bases matching TRBD1. CDR3 bases: TGTGCCAGCAGCACCACCGGGACAGGCCCTGAATTTGAGCAGTTCTTC. Protein: CASSTTGTGPEFEQFF. Using reference TRBV7-6 and TRBJ2-1 for the parts outside the CDR3, the full variable domain is GAGVSQSPRYKVTKRGQDVALRCDPISGHVSLYWYRQALGQGPEFLTYFNYEAQQDKSGLPNDRFSAERPEGSISTLTIQRTEQRDSAMYRCASSTTGTGPEFEQFFGPGTRLTVL.